The following is a T cell receptor beta chain sequence with its context. As originally analysed: Amplification of reference gene primers was used by the study to estimate nucleated cell counts. Assay used: immunoSEQ multiplex PCR; TCRdb lists only in-frame clones, some missing. The V and J calls and the clone size are those of that table, but D and trimming were determined from the DNA. The sample lists about 74,000 clones; approximately 90% were seen once. This entry is derived from a study of blood T cell repertoires in COVID-19. Study summary: Sites in the United States, Italy and Spain provided acute and convalescent COVID-19 samples. T cells, B-cell-depleted T cells, or PBMCs supplied cDNA or gDNA.

Germline V lookup: CDR1 SGHRS, CDR2 YFSETQ. The CDR3 has 15 residues. V lost 4 bases and J lost 7; bases outside the gene matches: 5. This TCR came from a woman of 80 years or more with acute or convalescent COVID-19. This chain links TRBV5-1 with TRBJ2-1; 13 bases are a match to TRBD2. The sample was peripheral blood. The CDR3 protein is CASSAGLAGVNEQFF. CDR3 in DNA: TGCGCCAGCAGCGCAGGACTAGCGGGAGTTAATGAGCAGTTCTTC.